This T cell receptor (beta chain) originates from a study of T cells expressing NK-cell markers. Study-level information: Sorted CD3+CD56-NKG2C+, CD3+CD56+NKG2C+ and CD3+CD56+NKG2C- T cells supplied the TCR beta repertoires. Study-wide findings and caveats: These clonotypes, the leaders elsewhere, also led the CD3+CD56-NKG2C+ fraction in a few donors. HCMV specificity of expanded NKG2C+ T cell clones remained unclear.

TCRdb reprocessed the 5' RACE reads, keeping one entry per CDR3 protein, no DNA. The listing contains about half a million distinct CDR3 sequences. With regard to this clonotype: Its antigen is unidentified.

CDR1 and CDR2 from the germline V gene are SQVTM and ANQGSEA. The CDR3 contains 14 residues. The V and J genes are TRBV29-1 and TRBJ1-2; TCRdb designates TRBD1, a call that cannot be tested without DNA. This sequence was found in a woman between 50 and 59 years old in good health. Sequenced material: blood T cells: a sorted CD56 or NKG2C T cell subset, CD4+ or CD8+ T cells, or bulk PBMC T cells (not recorded which). CDR3: CSVEDFGQGRGYTF.